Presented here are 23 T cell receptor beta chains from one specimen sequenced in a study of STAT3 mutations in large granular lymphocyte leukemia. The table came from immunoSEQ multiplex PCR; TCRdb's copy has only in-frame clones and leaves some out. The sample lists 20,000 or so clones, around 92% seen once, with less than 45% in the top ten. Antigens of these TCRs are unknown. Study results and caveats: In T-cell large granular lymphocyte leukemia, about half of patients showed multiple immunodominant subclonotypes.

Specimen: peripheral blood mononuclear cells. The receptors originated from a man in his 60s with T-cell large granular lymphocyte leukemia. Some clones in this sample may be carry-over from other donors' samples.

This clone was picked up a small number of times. CDR3 in DNA: TGTGCCAGTAATAGTGCTAGTGGCTACACCTTC. It encodes CASNSASGYTF. The chain has TRBV19 and TRBJ1-2, with D hard to call. Trimming cost V 7 bases and J 7 bases, with 10 bases left between them. Germline assignment: CDR1 LNHDA and CDR2 SQIVND (reference sequence). The CDR3 is 11 amino acids.

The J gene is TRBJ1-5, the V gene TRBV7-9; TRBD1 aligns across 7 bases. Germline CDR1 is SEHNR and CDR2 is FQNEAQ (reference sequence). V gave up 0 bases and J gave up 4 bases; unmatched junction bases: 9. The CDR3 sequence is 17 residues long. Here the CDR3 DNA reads TGTGCCAGCAGCTTAGCCCAGGGGGGGATGAAGAATCAGCCCCAGCATTTT. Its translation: CASSLAQGGMKNQPQHF. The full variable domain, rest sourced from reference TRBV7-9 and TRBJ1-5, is DTGVSQNPRHKITKRGQNVTFRCDPISEHNRLYWYRQTLGQGPEFLTYFQNEAQLEKSRLLSDRFSAERPKGSFSTLEIQRTEQGDSAMYLCASSLAQGGMKNQPQHFGDGTRLSIL.

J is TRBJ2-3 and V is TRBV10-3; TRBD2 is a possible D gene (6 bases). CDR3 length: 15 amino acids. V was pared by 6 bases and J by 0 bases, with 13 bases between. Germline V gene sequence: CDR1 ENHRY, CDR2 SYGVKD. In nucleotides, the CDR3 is TGTGCCATCAGAACTAGCCGTCCTAGCACAGATACGCAGTATTTT. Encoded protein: CAIRTSRPSTDTQYF.

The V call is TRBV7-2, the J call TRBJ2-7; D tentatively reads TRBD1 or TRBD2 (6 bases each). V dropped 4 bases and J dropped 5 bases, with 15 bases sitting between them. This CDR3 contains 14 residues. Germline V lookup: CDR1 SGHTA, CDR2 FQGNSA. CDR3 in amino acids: CASSWGAAWDEQYF. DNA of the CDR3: TGTGCCAGCAGCTGGGGGGCGGCCTGGGACGAGCAGTACTTC.

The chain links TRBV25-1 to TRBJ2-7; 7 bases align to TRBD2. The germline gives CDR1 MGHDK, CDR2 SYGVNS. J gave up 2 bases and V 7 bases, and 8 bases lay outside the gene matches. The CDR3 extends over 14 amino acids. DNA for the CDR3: TGTGCCAGCAATGGAGCGGGGCTACCCTACGAGCAGTACTTC. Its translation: CASNGAGLPYEQYF.

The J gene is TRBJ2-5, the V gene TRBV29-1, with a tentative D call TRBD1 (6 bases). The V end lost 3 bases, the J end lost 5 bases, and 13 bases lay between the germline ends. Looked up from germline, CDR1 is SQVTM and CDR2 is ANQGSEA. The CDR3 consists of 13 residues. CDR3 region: CSVDKGVVETQYF. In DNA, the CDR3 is TGCAGCGTTGACAAGGGGGTAGTGGAGACCCAGTACTTC.

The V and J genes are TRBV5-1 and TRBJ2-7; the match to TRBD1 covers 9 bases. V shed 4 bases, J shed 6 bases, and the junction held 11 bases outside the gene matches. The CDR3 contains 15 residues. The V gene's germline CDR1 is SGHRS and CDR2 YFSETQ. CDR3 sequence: CASSATGTGLGEQYF. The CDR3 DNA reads TGCGCCAGCAGCGCAACAGGGACAGGGTTAGGCGAGCAGTACTTC.

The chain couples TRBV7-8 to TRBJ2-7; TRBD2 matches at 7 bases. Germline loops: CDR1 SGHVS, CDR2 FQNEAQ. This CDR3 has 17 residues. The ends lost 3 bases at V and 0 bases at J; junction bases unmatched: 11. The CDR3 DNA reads TGTGCCAGCAGCTTGGGGCGGGGAGGGATATCCTCCTACGAGCAGTACTTC. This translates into CASSLGRGGISSYEQYF.

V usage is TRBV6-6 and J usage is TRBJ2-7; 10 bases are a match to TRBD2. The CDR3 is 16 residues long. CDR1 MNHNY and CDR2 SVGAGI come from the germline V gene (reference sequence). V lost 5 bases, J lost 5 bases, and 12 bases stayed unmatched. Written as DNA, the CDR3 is TGTGCCAGCAGTCCCCGAACCGGGACTAGCGTAGACGAGCAGTACTTC. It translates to CASSPRTGTSVDEQYF.

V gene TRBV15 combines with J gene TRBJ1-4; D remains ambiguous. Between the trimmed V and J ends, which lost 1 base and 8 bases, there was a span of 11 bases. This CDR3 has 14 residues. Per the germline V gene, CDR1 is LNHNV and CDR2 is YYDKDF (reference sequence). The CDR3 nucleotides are TGTGCCACCAGCAGAGGTTCGAGCGAGGAAAAACTGTTTTTT. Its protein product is CATSRGSSEEKLFF.

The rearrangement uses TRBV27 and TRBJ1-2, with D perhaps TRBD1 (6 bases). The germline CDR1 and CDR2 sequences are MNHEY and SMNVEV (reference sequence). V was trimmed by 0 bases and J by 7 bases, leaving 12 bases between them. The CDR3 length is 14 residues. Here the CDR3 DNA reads TGTGCCAGCAGTTTATCGGGGGGCGACGCTGGCTACACCTTC. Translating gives CASSLSGGDAGYTF.

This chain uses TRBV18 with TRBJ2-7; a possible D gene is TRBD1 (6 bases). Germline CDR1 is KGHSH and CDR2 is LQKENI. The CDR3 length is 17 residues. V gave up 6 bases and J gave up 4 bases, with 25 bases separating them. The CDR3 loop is CASSLRSGTPDFYEQYF. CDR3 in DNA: TGTGCCAGCTCGCTAAGGTCCGGGACACCGGACTTTTACGAGCAGTACTTC.

CDR3 in DNA: TGTGCCAGCACAGACCAGCGGGAGGGCCCAGATACGCAGTATTTT. It codes for CASTDQREGPDTQYF. The chain couples TRBV2 to TRBJ2-3; 10 positions agree with TRBD2. CDR1 and CDR2 from the germline V gene are SNHLY and FYNNEI. This CDR3 has 15 amino acids. The V segment lost 7 bases and the J segment 4 bases; nucleotides outside the gene matches: 8.

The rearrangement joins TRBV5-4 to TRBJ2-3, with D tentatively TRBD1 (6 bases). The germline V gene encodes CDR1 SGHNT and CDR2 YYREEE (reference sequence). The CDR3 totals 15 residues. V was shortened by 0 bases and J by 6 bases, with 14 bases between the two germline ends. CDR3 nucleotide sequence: TGTGCCAGCAGCTTGGATGACAGGTCCGGGGATACGCAGTATTTT. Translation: CASSLDDRSGDTQYF.

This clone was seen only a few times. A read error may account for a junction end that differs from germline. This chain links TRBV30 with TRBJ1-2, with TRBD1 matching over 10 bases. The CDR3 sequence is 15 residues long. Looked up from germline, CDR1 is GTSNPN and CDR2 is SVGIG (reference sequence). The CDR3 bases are TGTGCCTGGAGACATGAAACGGGGACAGGGGCAGGGACGGGCTTC. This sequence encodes CAWRHETGTGAGTGF.

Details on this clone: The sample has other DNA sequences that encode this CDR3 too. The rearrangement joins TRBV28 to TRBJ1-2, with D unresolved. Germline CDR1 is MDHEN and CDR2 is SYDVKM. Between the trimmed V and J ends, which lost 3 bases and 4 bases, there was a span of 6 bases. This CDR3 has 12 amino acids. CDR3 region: CASSLGLYGYTF. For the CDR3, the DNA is TGTGCCAGCAGTTTGGGCCTCTATGGCTACACCTTC.

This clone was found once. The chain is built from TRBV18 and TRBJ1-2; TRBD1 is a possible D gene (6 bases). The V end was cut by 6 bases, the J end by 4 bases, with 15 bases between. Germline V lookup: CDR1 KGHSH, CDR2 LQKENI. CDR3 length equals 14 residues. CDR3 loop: CASSRATGTYGYTF. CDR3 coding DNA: TGTGCCAGCTCCAGGGCGACAGGAACCTATGGCTACACCTTC.

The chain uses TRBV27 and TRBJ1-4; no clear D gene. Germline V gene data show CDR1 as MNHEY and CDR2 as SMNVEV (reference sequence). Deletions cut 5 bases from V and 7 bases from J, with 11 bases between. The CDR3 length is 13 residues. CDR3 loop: CASSGEGVEKLFF. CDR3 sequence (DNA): TGTGCCAGCAGTGGGGAGGGAGTTGAAAAACTGTTTTTT.

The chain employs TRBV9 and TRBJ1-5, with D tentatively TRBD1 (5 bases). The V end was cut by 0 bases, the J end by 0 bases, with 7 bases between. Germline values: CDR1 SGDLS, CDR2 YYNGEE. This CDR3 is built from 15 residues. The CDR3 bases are TGTGCCAGCAGCGTAGCCGGGGCTAGCAATCAGCCCCAGCATTTT. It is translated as CASSVAGASNQPQHF.

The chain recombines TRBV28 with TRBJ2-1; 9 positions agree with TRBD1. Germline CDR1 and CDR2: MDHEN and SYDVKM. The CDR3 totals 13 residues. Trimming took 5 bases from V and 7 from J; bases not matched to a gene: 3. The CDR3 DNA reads TGTGCCAGCAGTGGGGGACAGGGAAATGAGCAGTTCTTC. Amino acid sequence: CASSGGQGNEQFF. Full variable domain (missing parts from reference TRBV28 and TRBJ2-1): DVKVTQSSRYLVKRTGEKVFLECVQDMDHENMFWYRQDPGLGLRLIYFSYDVKMKEKGDIPEGYSVSREKKERFSLILESASTNQTSMYLCASSGGQGNEQFFGPGTRLTVL.

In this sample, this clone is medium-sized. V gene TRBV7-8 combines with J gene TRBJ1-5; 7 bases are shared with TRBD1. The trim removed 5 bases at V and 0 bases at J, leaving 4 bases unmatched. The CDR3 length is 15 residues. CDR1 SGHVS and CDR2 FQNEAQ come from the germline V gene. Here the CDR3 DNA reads TGTGCCAGCAGCCTTGGGACAGCTAGCAATCAGCCCCAGCATTTT. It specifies CASSLGTASNQPQHF.

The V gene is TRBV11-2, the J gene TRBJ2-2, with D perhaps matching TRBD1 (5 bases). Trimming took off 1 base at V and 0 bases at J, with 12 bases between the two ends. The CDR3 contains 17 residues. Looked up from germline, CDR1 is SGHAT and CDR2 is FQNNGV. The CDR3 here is CASSLVYSGTNTGELFF. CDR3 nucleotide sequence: TGTGCCAGCAGCTTAGTCTATTCAGGGACGAACACCGGGGAGCTGTTTTTT.

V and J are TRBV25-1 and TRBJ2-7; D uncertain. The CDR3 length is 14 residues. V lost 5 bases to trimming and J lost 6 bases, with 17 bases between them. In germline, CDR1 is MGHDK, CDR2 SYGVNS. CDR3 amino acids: CASSFRASISEQYF. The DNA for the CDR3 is TGTGCCAGCAGTTTTCGAGCCTCTATTTCCGAGCAGTACTTC.